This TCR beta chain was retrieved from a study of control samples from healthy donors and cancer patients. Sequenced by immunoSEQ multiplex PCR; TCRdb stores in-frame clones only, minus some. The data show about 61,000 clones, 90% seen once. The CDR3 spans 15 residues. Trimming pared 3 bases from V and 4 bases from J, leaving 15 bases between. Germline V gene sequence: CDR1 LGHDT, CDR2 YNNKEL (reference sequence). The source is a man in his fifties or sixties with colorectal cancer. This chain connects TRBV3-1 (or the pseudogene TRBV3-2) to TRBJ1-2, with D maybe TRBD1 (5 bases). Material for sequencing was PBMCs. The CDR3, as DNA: TGTGCCAGCAGCCACAGGGAGCTTCGGGGCTATGGCTACACCTTC. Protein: CASSHRELRGYGYTF.